This is a list of T cell receptor beta chains from one sample in a study of T cells in Graves' hyperthyroidism and ophthalmopathy. MiXCR was run by TCRdb on the multiplex PCR reads, yielding one entry per CDR3 protein. The data contain around 380,000 distinct CDR3 sequences, approximately 13% of them singletons. Sequencing was carried out using blood. The receptor set was obtained from a man aged 25 to 40 with Graves' hyperthyroidism that later progressed to Graves' ophthalmopathy. Both conserved end residues are part of each CDR3. Fields, in order: V gene, J gene, CDR3 protein.

V: TRBV7-9
J: TRBJ2-3
CDR3: CASSAPSTDTQYF

V: TRBV3-1
J: TRBJ2-1
CDR3: CASWGRGRDEQFF

V: TRBV6-1
J: TRBJ2-2
CDR3: CASSDLRVNTGELFF

V: TRBV5-1
J: TRBJ1-2
CDR3: CASSLGGGQGYGYTF

V: TRBV28
J: TRBJ2-3
CDR3: CASLRGTGALRTQYF

V: TRBV4-2
J: TRBJ2-3
CDR3: CASSYGQAGDTQYF

V: TRBV27
J: TRBJ1-5
CDR3: CASSLRSQFSNQPQHF

V: TRBV12-3/TRBV12-4
J: TRBJ2-7
CDR3: CASSPGLAGSYEQYF

V: TRBV5-1
J: TRBJ2-1
CDR3: CASSFGGGDYNEQFF

V: TRBV30
J: TRBJ1-2
CDR3: CAWGDTSNYGYTF

V: TRBV5-1
J: TRBJ1-2
CDR3: CASSPGSLDYGYTF

V: TRBV9
J: TRBJ2-5
CDR3: CASSPSFISETQYF

V: TRBV12-3/TRBV12-4
J: TRBJ1-2
CDR3: CASSPSNCGYTF

V: TRBV11-2
J: TRBJ2-3
CDR3: CASSLGRFSTDTQYF

V: TRBV25-1
J: TRBJ2-3
CDR3: CAKVRTGLTDTQYF

V: TRBV7-9
J: TRBJ2-2
CDR3: CASTPGGTGELFF

V: TRBV28
J: TRBJ2-3
CDR3: CASSSPRQVSTDTQYF

V: TRBV5-4
J: TRBJ1-2
CDR3: CASSSDRADYGYTF

V: TRBV9
J: TRBJ1-6
CDR3: CASTARGTDNSPLHF

V: TRBV15
J: TRBJ1-1
CDR3: CATSRDRGFGNTEAFF

V: TRBV11-2
J: TRBJ1-2
CDR3: CASSPYRQGARGYTF

V: TRBV20-1
J: TRBJ1-2
CDR3: CSARGQTRYGYTF

V: TRBV6-1
J: TRBJ2-1
CDR3: CASGQHNEQFF

V: TRBV20-1
J: TRBJ2-7
CDR3: CSARDPRRYEQYF

V: TRBV28
J: TRBJ1-2
CDR3: CASSLNYNYGYTF

V: TRBV5-4
J: TRBJ1-2
CDR3: CASSPPGQGASGYTF